This T cell receptor beta chain was sequenced in a study of beta chain features in type 1 diabetes. About the research overall: Healthy donors and patients showed comparable age, gender and cell yields.

Points from the study as a whole: The study found moderately but significantly shorter TCRB CDR3s in all four CD4+ subsets of Type 1 diabetes patients. High TCR expression in some cells could lead to their over-representation in cDNA sequencing. For patients, the naive, central memory and Treg TCRB repertoires appeared more alike than for healthy donors.

Germline-derived CDR1 and CDR2 are SGDLS and YYNGEE. The V end was cut by 2 bases, the J end by 6 bases, with 11 bases between. This CDR3 spans 13 amino acids. The entirety of the isolated RNA underwent reverse transcription, so expressed TCRB transcripts were sequenced. Sequencing used immunoSEQ multiplex PCR; TCRdb keeps in-frame clones, though not all of them. The sample shows about 250,000 clones, roughly 11% of them seen only once. Regarding this clone: Its antigen is as yet unknown.

V gene TRBV9 combines with J gene TRBJ1-1, with D tentatively TRBD1 (5 bases). The specimen was naive CD4+ T cells from blood. The source of this sequence is a man in his thirties or forties with type 1 diabetes. CDR3 DNA sequence: TGTGCCAGCAGCGTCGAACCGGGGGCTGAAGCTTTCTTT. Translation: CASSVEPGAEAFF. Combining the CDR3 with reference TRBV9 and TRBJ1-1 gives the whole variable domain DSGVTQTPKHLITATGQRVTLRCSPRSGDLSVYWYQQSLDQGLQFLIQYYNGEERAKGNILERFSAQQFPDLHSELNLSSLELGDSALYFCASSVEPGAEAFFGQGTRLTVV.